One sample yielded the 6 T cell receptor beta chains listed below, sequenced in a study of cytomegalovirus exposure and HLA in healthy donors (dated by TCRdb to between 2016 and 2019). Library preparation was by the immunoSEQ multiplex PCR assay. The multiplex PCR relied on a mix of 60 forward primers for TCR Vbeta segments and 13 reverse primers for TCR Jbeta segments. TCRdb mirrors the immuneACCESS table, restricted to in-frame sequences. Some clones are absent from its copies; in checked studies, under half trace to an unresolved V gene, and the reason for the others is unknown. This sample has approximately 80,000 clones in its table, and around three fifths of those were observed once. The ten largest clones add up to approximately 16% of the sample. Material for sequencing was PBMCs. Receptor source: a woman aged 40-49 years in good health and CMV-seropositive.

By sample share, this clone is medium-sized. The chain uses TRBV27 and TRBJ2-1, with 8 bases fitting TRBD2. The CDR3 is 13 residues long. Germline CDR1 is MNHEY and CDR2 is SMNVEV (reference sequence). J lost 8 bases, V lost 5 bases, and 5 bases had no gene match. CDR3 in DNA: TGTGCCAGCAGTCCGACTAGCGAGGATGAGCAGTTCTTC. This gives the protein CASSPTSEDEQFF.

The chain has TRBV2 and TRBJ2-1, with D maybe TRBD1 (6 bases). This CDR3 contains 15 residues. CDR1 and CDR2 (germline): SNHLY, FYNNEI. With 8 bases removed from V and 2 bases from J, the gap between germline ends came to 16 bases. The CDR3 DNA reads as TGTGCCAGCGGGGGACAAGAAGCCCCCTACAATGAGCAGTTCTTC. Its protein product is CASGGQEAPYNEQFF.

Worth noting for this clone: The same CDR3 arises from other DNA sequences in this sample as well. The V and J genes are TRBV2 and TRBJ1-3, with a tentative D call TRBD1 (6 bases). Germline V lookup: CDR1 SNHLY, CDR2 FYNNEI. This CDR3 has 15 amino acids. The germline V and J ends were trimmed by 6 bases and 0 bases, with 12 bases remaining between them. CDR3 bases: TGTGCCAGCAGCGTCGACAGGAGCTCTGGAAACACCATATATTTT. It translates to CASSVDRSSGNTIYF.

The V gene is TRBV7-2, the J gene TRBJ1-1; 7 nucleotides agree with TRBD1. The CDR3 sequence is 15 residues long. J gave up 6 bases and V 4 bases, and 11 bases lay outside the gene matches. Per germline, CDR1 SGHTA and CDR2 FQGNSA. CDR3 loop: CASSSSIQGFAEAFF. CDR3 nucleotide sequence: TGTGCCAGCAGCTCTTCAATACAGGGGTTCGCTGAAGCTTTCTTT.

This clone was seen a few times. CDR3 sequence reads: CASSTTSGRFGNEQFF. The CDR3 bases are TGTGCCAGCAGTACCACTAGCGGGAGGTTTGGGAATGAGCAGTTCTTC. The rearrangement joins TRBV27 to TRBJ2-1; 12 bases agree with TRBD2. The CDR3 covers 16 residues. Germline V lookup: CDR1 MNHEY, CDR2 SMNVEV (reference sequence). Losses at the gene ends were 5 bases for V and 7 bases for J; bases not matched to a gene: 9.

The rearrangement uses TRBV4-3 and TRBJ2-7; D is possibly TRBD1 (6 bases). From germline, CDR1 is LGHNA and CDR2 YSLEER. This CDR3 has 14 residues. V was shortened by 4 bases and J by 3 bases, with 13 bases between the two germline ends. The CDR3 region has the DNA TGCGCCAGCAGCCCTACTGGACAGATCTACGAGCAGTACTTC. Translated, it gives CASSPTGQIYEQYF.